This T cell receptor beta chain comes out of a study of breast tumors, draining lymph nodes, adjacent tissues. TCRdb redid the calling of the multiplex PCR reads with MiXCR, one entry per CDR3 protein. The table lists approximately 190,000 distinct CDR3 sequences, around 29% of them singletons. Points from the study as a whole: Tumor TCR diversity was below lymph nodes but above nontumor tissue. Tumor and nontumor repertoires were significantly more similar in luminal-like than in basal-like breast cancer. The data were judged consistent with most tumor T cells coming from lymph node and expanding in tumor. The lymph node origin of tumor T cells was framed as consistent with a hypothesis, not demonstrated.

The V and J ends lost 0 bases and 10 bases respectively, with 8 bases between them. The CDR3 runs 12 residues. The germline V gene encodes CDR1 MGHRA and CDR2 YSYEKL. The lymph nodes were axillary draining lymph nodes from breast cancer patients. This clonotype occurred many times. Its antigen remains unidentified. The sample comprised axillary lymph node tissue. The genes are TRBV4-1 and TRBJ2-3; no clear D. This sequence was found in a female donor with breast cancer. Some clones in this sample may be carry-over from other donors' samples. CDR3 sequence reads: CASSQDEVSQYF. The DNA of the CDR3 is TGCGCCAGCAGCCAAGATGAGGTGTCGCAGTATTTT.